The 31 T cell receptor beta chains listed next were all sequenced from one sample in a study of Graves' ophthalmopathy and Graves' hyperthyroidism. For repertoire sequencing, the TCR beta CDR3 regions were amplified from RNA transcripts. A first-round RT-PCR used HTBI primers, followed by a second-round multiplex PCR. TCRdb recomputed calls from the multiplex PCR reads with MiXCR, one row per CDR3 protein. The sample holds roughly 1.1 million distinct CDR3 sequences; 35% to 40% are singletons and the top ten take 11%. The material sequenced was peripheral blood or thyroid tissue (not recorded which). Every receptor here comes from an adult man with Graves' hyperthyroidism.

The J gene is TRBJ2-7, the V gene TRBV20-1, with 10 nucleotides matching TRBD2. V lost 3 bases to trimming and J lost 0 bases; unmatched junction nucleotides: 2. CDR1 and CDR2 (germline): DFQATT, SNEGSKA (reference sequence). The CDR3 sequence is 14 residues long. The CDR3 sequence is CSARGLANSYEQYF. The CDR3 DNA reads as TGCAGTGCTAGGGGACTAGCGAACTCCTACGAGCAGTACTTC.

This clonotype was observed at least ten times. This chain connects TRBV12-3 or TRBV12-4 to TRBJ1-1, with 8 bases that match TRBD1. Trimming at V came to 5 bases and at J to 9 bases, leaving 8 bases not matched to a gene. The CDR3 length is 13 residues. The CDR3 sequence is CASSKDREFQAFF. CDR3 bases: TGTGCCAGCAGTAAGGACAGGGAGTTTCAAGCTTTCTTT.

This clonotype has more than one count but fewer than ten. J is TRBJ2-6 and V is TRBV24-1; D uncertain. The CDR3 runs to 15 residues. Deletions cut 3 bases from V and 0 bases from J, with 5 bases between. In germline, CDR1 is KGHDR, CDR2 SFDVKD. The CDR3 spells CATSDRYSGANVLTF. CDR3 DNA sequence: TGTGCCACCAGTGATCGGTACTCTGGGGCCAACGTCCTGACTTTC.

Comments on this clonotype: A much larger clone sits a single nucleotide away, making a read error possible. The chain combines TRBV20-1 with TRBJ1-5; D is undetermined. This CDR3 comprises 15 residues. Germline V lookup: CDR1 DFQATT, CDR2 SNEGSKA (reference sequence). V was cut by 3 bases and J by 3 bases, with 15 bases left in between. CDR3 sequence (DNA): TGCAGTGCTAGGGAGGCAGAGATCTACAATCAGCCCCAGCATTTT. Translation: CSAREAEIYNQPQHF.

The sample holds many counts of this clonotype. This chain joins TRBV20-1 and TRBJ2-7; D unclear. Germline CDR1 DFQATT, CDR2 SNEGSKA (reference sequence). The CDR3 is 11 amino acids. V shed 0 bases and J shed 6 bases, with 6 bases lying between them. The CDR3 region is CSAREWPEQYF. The CDR3 bases are TGCAGTGCTAGAGAGTGGCCCGAGCAGTACTTC.

The chain employs TRBV10-3 and TRBJ1-2; 8 positions agree with TRBD1. The CDR3 has 15 amino acids. The trim removed 5 bases at V and 4 bases at J, leaving 9 bases unmatched. Germline loops: CDR1 ENHRY, CDR2 SYGVKD. DNA for the CDR3: TGTGCCATCAGTTACTCTGGACAGGGCCCCTATGGCTACACCTTC. This translates into CAISYSGQGPYGYTF.

The chain joins TRBV28 to TRBJ2-7; a weak D match, TRBD1 (6 bases). Germline lookup yields CDR1 MDHEN and CDR2 SYDVKM. The CDR3 is 14 residues long. V was cut by 2 bases and J by 3 bases, with 11 bases left in between. The DNA for the CDR3 is TGTGCCAGCAGTTTACTGGGGGCCATCTACGAGCAGTACTTC. Translating it yields CASSLLGAIYEQYF.

This clonotype was detected many times. J is TRBJ2-7 and V is TRBV7-2, with no clear D. Between the trimmed V and J ends, which lost 1 base and 6 bases, there was a span of 10 bases. The CDR3 has 13 residues. Germline loops: CDR1 SGHTA, CDR2 FQGNSA. CDR3 loop: CASSLVGWSEQYF. The CDR3 nucleotides read TGTGCCAGCAGCTTAGTGGGGTGGAGCGAGCAGTACTTC.

The gene calls are TRBV24-1 and TRBJ1-2, with D perhaps TRBD1 (5 bases). CDR1 is KGHDR, CDR2 SFDVKD, per germline. The CDR3 consists of 12 residues. CDR3 protein: CAIRTTGHGYTF. CDR3 coding DNA: TGTGCTATACGGACAACGGGGCATGGCTACACCTTC.

The V and J genes are TRBV12-3 or TRBV12-4 and TRBJ2-3, with D uncertain. The CDR3 contains 12 residues. Trimming removed 11 bases from V and 6 bases from J, with 15 bases in between. This chain's CDR3 is CAGTEDSDTQYF. In nucleotides, the CDR3 is TGTGCCGGCACCGAAGATTCCGATACGCAGTATTTT.

The table lists this clonotype with many counts. This chain uses TRBV7-9 with TRBJ1-6; 8 bases map to TRBD1. Losses at the gene ends were 5 bases for V and 9 bases for J; bases not matched to a gene: 12. Germline V lookup: CDR1 SEHNR, CDR2 FQNEAQ (reference sequence). This CDR3 comprises 16 residues. The CDR3 nucleotides read TGTGCCAGCAGCAAAGGACAGGGAGGATGGGGTTCACCCCTCCACTTT. As protein: CASSKGQGGWGSPLHF.

The rearrangement links TRBV15 to TRBJ2-2; 10 bases line up with TRBD1. The V and J ends lost 5 bases and 6 bases, in that order; junction bases with no gene match: 9. There are 16 residues in the CDR3. The germline V gene encodes CDR1 LNHNV and CDR2 YYDKDF (reference sequence). Here the CDR3 DNA reads TGTGCCACCAGCGCCGACAGGGGGCGATTGGCCGGGGAGCTGTTTTTT. Translation gives CATSADRGRLAGELFF.

The gene calls are TRBV6-2 or TRBV6-3 and TRBJ2-5; no reliable D call. V lost 2 bases to trimming and J lost 7 bases, with 29 bases between them. The CDR3 is 19 residues long. The germline V gene encodes CDR1 MNHEY and CDR2 SVGEGT. Here the CDR3 reads CASSYIDTIGLVRPGTQYF. The CDR3 DNA is TGTGCCAGCAGTTACATTGATACTATTGGATTGGTTCGTCCGGGGACCCAGTACTTC.

The chain carries TRBV25-1 and TRBJ1-4, with TRBD1 identical over 10 bases. This CDR3 region has 13 residues. The V gene end was trimmed by 6 bases and the J gene end by 8 bases; junction bases not matched to a gene: 3. Germline V lookup: CDR1 MGHDK, CDR2 SYGVNS. The DNA of the CDR3 is TGTGCCAGCAGGACAGGGGGCCGGGAAAAACTGTTTTTT. Translating gives CASRTGGREKLFF.

The chain carries TRBV10-3 and TRBJ1-4; no firm D call. Trimming removed 10 bases at V and 8 bases at J, with 14 bases between. This CDR3 region has 12 residues. The germline CDR1 and CDR2 sequences are ENHRY and SYGVKD. Here the CDR3 DNA reads TGTGCCACTGTGAGGTCCGGGGAAAAACTGTTTTTT. Translated: CATVRSGEKLFF.

J is TRBJ1-4 and V is TRBV10-3; D perhaps matches TRBD1 (5 bases). The V end lost 8 bases, the J end lost 15 bases, and 22 bases lay between the germline ends. The V gene's germline CDR1 is ENHRY and CDR2 SYGVKD. The CDR3 consists of 13 residues. In nucleotides, the CDR3 is TGTGCCATCTCCGACCGGGGCCCGGCGCGTTTGTTTTTT. It yields the protein CAISDRGPARLFF.

This rearrangement joins TRBV29-1 to TRBJ1-5; D uncertain. Germline values: CDR1 SQVTM, CDR2 ANQGSEA. The CDR3 totals 14 residues. V was clipped by 8 bases and J by 0 bases, with 14 bases between them. CDR3 in amino acids: CSSNEGVSNQPQHF. Written as DNA, the CDR3 is TGCAGCAGTAACGAGGGTGTTAGCAATCAGCCCCAGCATTTT.

In its sample, this clonotype was seen a few times. The genes are TRBV2 and TRBJ1-3, with a possible D match to TRBD1 (5 bases). V was cut by 5 bases and J by 1 base, with 9 bases left in between. The CDR3 consists of 14 residues. CDR1 is SNHLY and CDR2 is FYNNEI in the germline V gene. CDR3 nucleotides: TGTGCCAGCAGTCCACAGGTGTCTGGAAACACCATATATTTT. Amino acids: CASSPQVSGNTIYF.

Ten or more counts support this clonotype. This chain links TRBV7-2 with TRBJ1-5, with no clear D. The ends were cut back, 4 bases at V and 0 bases at J, with 10 bases in the middle. The CDR3 has 15 residues. Germline assignment: CDR1 SGHTA and CDR2 FQGNSA. The CDR3 nucleotides are TGTGCCAGCAGCTCACGGGCGTATAGCAATCAGCCCCAGCATTTT. It translates to CASSSRAYSNQPQHF.

The rearrangement uses TRBV12-3 or TRBV12-4 and TRBJ2-7; no firm D call. V lost 5 bases to trimming and J lost 7 bases, with 15 bases between them. The CDR3 consists of 13 residues. The chain's CDR3 is CASSHDPVGEQYF. CDR3 in DNA: TGTGCCAGCAGTCACGACCCCGTGGGTGAGCAGTACTTC.

This clonotype has a single count. The V gene is TRBV3-1, the J gene TRBJ2-6; D not certain. With 4 bases removed from V and 0 bases from J, the gap between germline ends came to 16 bases. Germline assignment: CDR1 LGHDT and CDR2 YNNKEL (reference sequence). The CDR3 is made up of 18 amino acids. The CDR3 DNA sequence: TGTGCCAGCAGCCGACACTTGGGCGCCGGCTCTGGGGCCAACGTCCTGACTTTC. Its translation is CASSRHLGAGSGANVLTF.

This clonotype was recorded a few times. The rearrangement uses TRBV29-1 and TRBJ2-5; the D is unclear. CDR3 length: 13 amino acids. With 3 bases removed from V and 5 bases from J, the gap between germline ends came to 13 bases. The germline CDR1 and CDR2 sequences are SQVTM and ANQGSEA. CDR3 nucleotides: TGCAGCGTTGACTGGGAAGGGAAGGAGACCCAGTACTTC. Its protein is CSVDWEGKETQYF.

The chain is built from TRBV3-1 and TRBJ1-6, with 7 bases aligning to TRBD1. Germline trimming cut 0 bases from V and 9 bases from J; bases unmatched to any gene: 8. The CDR3 has 16 amino acids. Germline values: CDR1 LGHDT, CDR2 YNNKEL (reference sequence). CDR3 sequence (DNA): TGTGCCAGCAGCCAAGATAGTTGGGACAGTGGTTCACCCCTCCACTTT. This gives the protein CASSQDSWDSGSPLHF.

In this sample, this clonotype turned up a few times. The chain couples TRBV11-2 to TRBJ2-2; D call uncertain. Germline loops: CDR1 SGHAT, CDR2 FQNNGV. V lost 1 base to trimming and J lost 4 bases, with 7 bases between them. The CDR3 extends over 14 amino acids. CDR3 residues: CASSLGAITGELFF. DNA for the CDR3: TGTGCCAGCAGCTTAGGGGCAATCACCGGGGAGCTGTTTTTT. Supplemented by reference TRBV11-2 and TRBJ2-2, the full variable domain reads EAGVAQSPRYKIIEKRQSVAFWCNPISGHATLYWYQQILGQGPKLLIQFQNNGVVDDSQLPKDRFSAERLKGVDSTLKIQPAKLEDSAVYLCASSLGAITGELFFGEGSRLTVL.

This clonotype was seen ten or more times. The V and J genes are TRBV10-3 and TRBJ1-1; D is unresolved. The V and J ends lost 6 bases and 0 bases respectively, with 8 bases between them. CDR1 ENHRY and CDR2 SYGVKD come from the germline V gene. The length of the CDR3 is 13 residues. The CDR3 is CAISDNMNTEAFF. CDR3 coding DNA: TGTGCCATCAGCGACAATATGAACACTGAAGCTTTCTTT.

The chain combines TRBV6-6 with TRBJ2-2; a weak D match, TRBD2 (6 bases). Germline loops: CDR1 MNHNY, CDR2 SVGAGI (reference sequence). The CDR3 contains 12 residues. The CDR3 loop is CASGANTGELFF. The DNA of the CDR3 is TGTGCGTCGGGGGCGAACACCGGGGAGCTGTTTTTT.

This clonotype was counted a few times. The V gene is TRBV4-3, the J gene TRBJ2-7; 11 bases agree with TRBD2. With 0 bases clipped from V and 2 bases from J, the junction kept 0 bases outside the gene matches. Germline CDR1 is LGHNA and CDR2 is YSLEER. The CDR3 consists of 15 residues. CDR3 sequence: CASSQELAGAYEQYF. The CDR3 DNA reads as TGCGCCAGCAGCCAAGAACTAGCGGGAGCCTACGAGCAGTACTTC.

The chain links TRBV7-9 to TRBJ1-6; 7 nucleotides align to TRBD1. The CDR3 runs to 12 residues. Germline CDR1 SEHNR, CDR2 FQNEAQ (reference sequence). Losses at the gene ends were 8 bases for V and 9 bases for J; bases not matched to a gene: 4. In nucleotides, the CDR3 is TGTGCCAGCGGGACAGAATTTTCACCCCTCCACTTT. This sequence encodes CASGTEFSPLHF.

This clonotype was observed at least ten times. CDR3 region: CASTEQGPGTEAFF. The CDR3 DNA reads TGTGCCAGCACCGAACAGGGACCAGGGACTGAAGCTTTCTTT. The chain links TRBV2 to TRBJ1-1; possibly TRBD1 for D (6 bases). Germline V gives CDR1 SNHLY, CDR2 FYNNEI. CDR3 length: 14 amino acids. V lost 7 bases and J 5 bases, leaving 17 bases between the germline ends.

This clonotype was counted many times. V gene TRBV12-3 or TRBV12-4 combines with J gene TRBJ1-2; weak D call: TRBD1 (5 bases). The V gene lost 8 bases and the J gene lost 5 bases, with 18 bases spanning the gap. The CDR3 is 14 residues long. The CDR3 nucleotides read TGTGCCAGCGGTCCCCAGGGAGAGTGGTATGGCTACACCTTC. Translation gives CASGPQGEWYGYTF.

The chain uses TRBV7-9 and TRBJ2-5; D is unclear. Trimming took off 6 bases at V and 5 bases at J, with 19 bases between the two ends. CDR3 size: 15 residues. CDR1 and CDR2 from the germline V gene are SEHNR and FQNEAQ (reference sequence). The DNA of the CDR3 is TGTGCCAGCAGTAGACCCCGGGCAATCCTGGAGACCCAGTACTTC. Encoded protein: CASSRPRAILETQYF.